Below are 28 T cell receptor beta chains sequenced from a single sample in a study of beta chain features in type 1 diabetes. Whole-study findings and limits: The study found moderately but significantly shorter TCRB CDR3s in all four CD4+ subsets of Type 1 diabetes patients.

These receptors are not linked to any known antigen. All of the isolated RNA was reverse transcribed, so expressed TCRB transcripts were sequenced. TCRdb's copy holds only in-frame clones and misses some; the assay was immunoSEQ multiplex PCR. This sample has 250,000 to 300,000 clones; 13% to 15% occur once, and the top ten carry about 0.016%. The specimen was naive CD4+ T cells from blood. The receptor set was obtained from a man aged 30 to 39 with type 1 diabetes.

This clone was found a few times. This sequence joins TRBV18 and TRBJ1-1, with 8 bases matching TRBD1. CDR1 KGHSH and CDR2 LQKENI come from the germline V gene. After removal of 1 base from V and 8 bases from J, the junction contained 15 bases not matched to a gene. This CDR3 comprises 17 residues. The CDR3 DNA sequence: TGTGCCAGCTCACCACTTCCCCCGGGACAGGACGTTAAGGAAGCTTTCTTT. The encoded protein is CASSPLPPGQDVKEAFF.

This clone showed up just a few times. J is TRBJ1-1 and V is TRBV9; the D gene is possibly TRBD1 (5 bases). The CDR3 has 13 residues. CDR1 and CDR2 (germline): SGDLS, YYNGEE. V shed 2 bases and J shed 6 bases, with 11 bases lying between them. The CDR3 here is CASSVGRGAEAFF. DNA for the CDR3: TGTGCCAGCAGCGTCGGAAGGGGTGCTGAAGCTTTCTTT.

This clone was seen a handful of times. The CDR3, as DNA: TGTGCCAGCAGTTTAGGGACTAGCGGGAGGCAAGAGACCCAGTACTTC. It codes for CASSLGTSGRQETQYF. V usage is TRBV27 and J usage is TRBJ2-5; TRBD2 aligns across 15 bases. The V segment lost 2 bases and the J segment 2 bases; nucleotides outside the gene matches: 0. Germline V gene sequence: CDR1 MNHEY, CDR2 SMNVEV (reference sequence). This CDR3 contains 16 residues.

This rearrangement joins TRBV5-1 to TRBJ2-7, with 9 bases fitting TRBD2. The ends lost 4 bases at V and 1 base at J; junction bases unmatched: 3. Germline assignment: CDR1 SGHRS and CDR2 YFSETQ. The CDR3 sequence is 14 residues long. The chain's CDR3 is CASSTAGGSYEQYF. CDR3 DNA: TGCGCCAGCAGCACAGCGGGAGGATCCTACGAGCAGTACTTC.

The chain carries TRBV28 and TRBJ2-7, with 9 bases aligning to TRBD1. The CDR3 runs to 18 residues. The germline CDR1 and CDR2 sequences are MDHEN and SYDVKM. The trim removed 4 bases at V and 0 bases at J, leaving 13 bases unmatched. Here the CDR3 reads CASSSGTGLSRSSYEQYF. The CDR3 nucleotides are TGTGCCAGCAGTTCCGGGACAGGGCTATCTAGGAGCTCCTACGAGCAGTACTTC.

The table lists this clone with a few counts. The chain combines TRBV28 with TRBJ1-1; the match to TRBD1 covers 7 bases. V was pared by 2 bases and J by 6 bases, with 6 bases of the junction left unmatched. This CDR3 is 14 amino acids long. CDR1 MDHEN and CDR2 SYDVKM come from the germline V gene. CDR3 nucleotides: TGTGCCAGCAGTTTAAGACAGGGAGCCGCTGAAGCTTTCTTT. Protein sequence: CASSLRQGAAEAFF.

The V and J genes are TRBV7-2 and TRBJ2-3; perhaps TRBD2 as D (5 bases). The CDR3 consists of 14 residues. V lost 4 bases to trimming and J lost 2 bases, with 10 bases between them. Germline V gene lookup returns CDR1 SGHTA and CDR2 FQGNSA. CDR3 region: CASSSGLYTDTQYF. The CDR3 DNA follows: TGTGCCAGCAGCTCTGGACTGTACACAGATACGCAGTATTTT.

The CDR3 here is CASSLPVTGDTGYTF. The CDR3 nucleotides read TGCGCCAGCAGCTTGCCAGTGACAGGGGATACTGGCTACACCTTC. This chain links TRBV5-1 with TRBJ1-2, with 8 bases identical to TRBD1. The CDR3 totals 15 residues. Trimming at V came to 1 base and at J to 7 bases, leaving 9 bases not matched to a gene. In germline, CDR1 is SGHRS, CDR2 YFSETQ.

This sequence joins TRBV9 and TRBJ2-7, with unresolved D. With 0 bases removed from V and 7 bases from J, the gap between germline ends came to 11 bases. The CDR3 is made up of 13 amino acids. Germline loops: CDR1 SGDLS, CDR2 YYNGEE. As DNA, the CDR3 is TGTGCCAGCAGCGTAGCAACCTCCACAGAGCAGTACTTC. This translates into CASSVATSTEQYF.

This chain joins TRBV7-9 and TRBJ1-1, with TRBD1 as a possible D gene (5 bases). Trimming removed 5 bases from V and 4 bases from J, with 14 bases in between. The V gene's germline CDR1 is SEHNR and CDR2 FQNEAQ (reference sequence). This CDR3 has 14 amino acids. CDR3 DNA sequence: TGTGCCAGCAGCCCGCAGGGTAGAAGCACTGAAGCTTTCTTT. It codes for CASSPQGRSTEAFF.

This clone was seen a few times. V and J are TRBV9 and TRBJ2-7; TRBD2 agrees at 8 bases. The CDR3 contains 16 residues. From germline, CDR1 is SGDLS and CDR2 YYNGEE. Germline trimming cut 0 bases from V and 0 bases from J; bases unmatched to any gene: 5. CDR3 region: CASSVAGGADSYEQYF. The CDR3 coding sequence is TGTGCCAGCAGCGTAGCGGGGGGGGCAGACTCCTACGAGCAGTACTTC.

This clone was seen a handful of times. This chain joins TRBV2 and TRBJ2-7, with 9 bases matching TRBD1. Unmatched junction bases numbered 2, after V lost 4 bases and J lost 1 base. The V gene's germline CDR1 is SNHLY and CDR2 FYNNEI. The CDR3 is 14 residues long. This CDR3 reads CASSGQGGSYEQYF. DNA of the CDR3: TGTGCCAGCAGTGGACAGGGGGGATCCTACGAGCAGTACTTC. Variable domain in full (rest from reference TRBV2 and TRBJ2-7): EPEVTQTPSHQVTQMGQEVILRCVPISNHLYFYWYRQILGQKVEFLVSFYNNEISEKSEIFDDQFSVERPDGSNFTLKIRSTKLEDSAMYFCASSGQGGSYEQYFGPGTRLTVT.

J is TRBJ2-3 and V is TRBV5-1; 7 bases are shared with TRBD1. Germline trimming cut 7 bases from V and 3 bases from J; bases unmatched to any gene: 11. Germline-derived CDR1 and CDR2 are SGHRS and YFSETQ. This CDR3 comprises 15 residues. The CDR3 protein is CASGRDSLKTDTQYF. The CDR3 bases are TGCGCCAGCGGACGGGACAGCCTAAAGACAGATACGCAGTATTTT.

This chain connects TRBV18 to TRBJ2-7, with D perhaps matching TRBD1 (6 bases). Germline V gives CDR1 KGHSH, CDR2 LQKENI. The CDR3 covers 14 residues. V lost 2 bases to trimming and J lost 5 bases, with 13 bases between them. This CDR3 is CASSPGSQGNEQYF. The CDR3 bases are TGTGCCAGCTCACCAGGTAGCCAGGGGAACGAGCAGTACTTC.

This clone was observed a handful of times. CDR3 nucleotides: TGCGCCAGCAGAGACTCTAGCGGGAACGGGGATGAGCAGTACTTC. Translation: CASRDSSGNGDEQYF. The chain recombines TRBV5-1 with TRBJ2-7; TRBD2 matches 9 bases. The J segment lost 7 bases and the V segment lost 5 bases, leaving 13 bases of the junction unmatched. The CDR3 consists of 15 residues. Germline V gives CDR1 SGHRS, CDR2 YFSETQ.

This clone was found a few times. The CDR3 sequence is CASSTSASSTDTQYF. The CDR3 nucleotides read TGTGCCAGCAGCACTAGCGCCTCTAGCACAGATACGCAGTATTTT. This chain joins TRBV4-2 and TRBJ2-3; 7 nucleotides line up with TRBD2. Trimming took 5 bases from V and 0 from J; bases not matched to a gene: 5. Germline lookup yields CDR1 LGHNA and CDR2 YNFKEQ. The CDR3 consists of 15 residues.

In this sample, this clone turned up a few times. V and J are TRBV6-4 and TRBJ2-7; 11 bases line up with TRBD2. The V segment lost 7 bases and the J segment 2 bases; nucleotides outside the gene matches: 4. CDR1 MRHNA and CDR2 SNTAGT come from the germline V gene. The CDR3 extends over 14 amino acids. The CDR3: CASKRLAGTYEQYF. CDR3 nucleotides: TGTGCCAGCAAAAGACTAGCGGGGACCTACGAGCAGTACTTC.

The rearrangement joins TRBV28 to TRBJ2-7, with TRBD1 as a possible D gene (6 bases). The V and J ends lost 11 bases and 7 bases respectively, with 30 bases between them. Germline loops: CDR1 MDHEN, CDR2 SYDVKM. The CDR3 extends over 16 amino acids. The CDR3 DNA sequence: TGTGCCGCCCATTCCGGGGCAAGTGGTGGGCAGGGGGAGCAGTACTTC. It translates to CAAHSGASGGQGEQYF. Full variable domain (outside the CDR3, taken from reference TRBV28 and TRBJ2-7): DVKVTQSSRYLVKRTGEKVFLECVQDMDHENMFWYRQDPGLGLRLIYFSYDVKMKEKGDIPEGYSVSREKKERFSLILESASTNQTSMYLCAAHSGASGGQGEQYFGPGTRLTVT.

The chain couples TRBV27 to TRBJ2-7; 12 bases are shared with TRBD1. This CDR3 comprises 15 residues. Germline V gives CDR1 MNHEY, CDR2 SMNVEV (reference sequence). After removal of 6 bases from V and 6 bases from J, the junction contained 9 bases not matched to a gene. The CDR3 here is CASRSGTGGFGEQYF. The DNA of the CDR3 is TGTGCCAGCAGGTCCGGGACAGGGGGCTTCGGCGAGCAGTACTTC.

This chain uses TRBV2 with TRBJ2-5; 9 nucleotides agree with TRBD1. CDR1 SNHLY and CDR2 FYNNEI come from the germline V gene. After removal of 5 bases from V and 3 bases from J, the junction contained 4 bases not matched to a gene. The CDR3 sequence is 14 residues long. The CDR3 bases are TGTGCCAGCAGTACTCGGACAGGGGAAGAGACCCAGTACTTC. Its protein is CASSTRTGEETQYF.

This clone showed up just a few times. The chain combines TRBV28 with TRBJ1-2; weak D call: TRBD1 (6 bases). CDR3 length equals 12 residues. CDR1 is MDHEN and CDR2 is SYDVKM in the germline V gene. The V end lost 6 bases, the J end lost 14 bases, and 19 bases lay between the germline ends. The DNA for the CDR3 is TGTGCCAGCAGGCCCCCGACAGGTGCTGGGACCTTC. It translates to CASRPPTGAGTF.

This clone has only a few counts. The chain couples TRBV18 to TRBJ2-1; D is possibly TRBD2 (7 bases). CDR3 size: 15 residues. The germline V gene has CDR1 KGHSH and CDR2 LQKENI. V was trimmed by 2 bases and J by 6 bases, leaving 14 bases between them. The CDR3 here is CASSPGTIGGNEQFF. The CDR3 DNA reads as TGTGCCAGCTCACCAGGGACTATAGGGGGCAATGAGCAGTTCTTC.

A few counts support this clone. This chain uses TRBV5-4 with TRBJ2-5; weak D call: TRBD2 (5 bases). CDR1 is SGHNT, CDR2 YYREEE, per germline (reference sequence). V dropped 3 bases and J dropped 4 bases, with 13 bases sitting between them. This CDR3 is 14 amino acids long. The chain's CDR3 is CASSSSGGGETQYF. The CDR3 DNA sequence: TGTGCCAGCAGCTCAAGCGGAGGAGGAGAGACCCAGTACTTC.

This clone was detected a few times. V and J are TRBV5-1 and TRBJ2-1, with a possible D match to TRBD2 (6 bases). There are 17 residues in the CDR3. The germline V and J ends were trimmed by 1 base and 0 bases, with 14 bases remaining between them. Germline loops: CDR1 SGHRS, CDR2 YFSETQ. CDR3 nucleotide sequence: TGCGCCAGCAGCTTGCCACGGGCGGGGAGCTCCTACAATGAGCAGTTCTTC. This sequence encodes CASSLPRAGSSYNEQFF. Combining the CDR3 with reference TRBV5-1 and TRBJ2-1 gives the whole variable domain KAGVTQTPRYLIKTRGQQVTLSCSPISGHRSVSWYQQTPGQGLQFLFEYFSETQRNKGNFPGRFSGRQFSNSRSEMNVSTLELGDSALYLCASSLPRAGSSYNEQFFGPGTRLTVL.

This clone was counted only a few times. The rearrangement joins TRBV28 to TRBJ2-7, with 7 bases that match TRBD1. The CDR3 has 16 residues. V was pared by 5 bases and J by 0 bases, with 10 bases of the junction left unmatched. Germline V gene data show CDR1 as MDHEN and CDR2 as SYDVKM. CDR3 protein: CASSLTGTESSYEQYF. As DNA, the CDR3 is TGTGCCAGCAGTCTCACCGGGACAGAAAGCTCCTACGAGCAGTACTTC.

A word on this clone: The CDR3 does not close with the conserved phenylalanine or tryptophan, likely indicating a read error. The DNA is left out, because the CDR3 cannot be placed on it with certainty; the CDR3 is given as TCRdb lists it. V is TRBV27 and J is TRBJ2-4; the table assigns TRBD1, which was not confirmed against the DNA. In germline, CDR1 is MNHEY, CDR2 SMNVEV (reference sequence). The CDR3 contains 9 residues when both ends are counted. CDR3 amino acids: CALPGQLRD.

In its sample, this clone was seen a few times. V and J are TRBV5-4 and TRBJ2-1; 10 bases are a match to TRBD2. Unmatched junction bases numbered 19, after V lost 7 bases and J lost 6 bases. Germline V gene data show CDR1 as SGHNT and CDR2 as YYREEE (reference sequence). This CDR3 has 18 residues. The CDR3 reads CASPSSGSAGVSGNEQFF. The CDR3, as DNA: TGTGCCAGCCCCTCTAGCGGGAGTGCGGGGGTAAGTGGCAATGAGCAGTTCTTC. Together with reference TRBV5-4 and TRBJ2-1, the CDR3 gives the full variable domain: ETGVTQSPTHLIKTRGQQVTLRCSSQSGHNTVSWYQQALGQGPQFIFQYYREEENGRGNFPPRFSGLQFPNYSSELNVNALELDDSALYLCASPSSGSAGVSGNEQFFGPGTRLTVL.

The rearrangement uses TRBV27 and TRBJ2-2, with 9 bases identical to TRBD1. The CDR3 has 15 residues. The germline V gene has CDR1 MNHEY and CDR2 SMNVEV (reference sequence). V trimming: 2 bases; J trimming: 4 bases; junction bases outside the gene matches: 2. The DNA for the CDR3 is TGTGCCAGCAGTTTAGGGGACAGGGCCACCGGGGAGCTGTTTTTT. Protein product: CASSLGDRATGELFF.